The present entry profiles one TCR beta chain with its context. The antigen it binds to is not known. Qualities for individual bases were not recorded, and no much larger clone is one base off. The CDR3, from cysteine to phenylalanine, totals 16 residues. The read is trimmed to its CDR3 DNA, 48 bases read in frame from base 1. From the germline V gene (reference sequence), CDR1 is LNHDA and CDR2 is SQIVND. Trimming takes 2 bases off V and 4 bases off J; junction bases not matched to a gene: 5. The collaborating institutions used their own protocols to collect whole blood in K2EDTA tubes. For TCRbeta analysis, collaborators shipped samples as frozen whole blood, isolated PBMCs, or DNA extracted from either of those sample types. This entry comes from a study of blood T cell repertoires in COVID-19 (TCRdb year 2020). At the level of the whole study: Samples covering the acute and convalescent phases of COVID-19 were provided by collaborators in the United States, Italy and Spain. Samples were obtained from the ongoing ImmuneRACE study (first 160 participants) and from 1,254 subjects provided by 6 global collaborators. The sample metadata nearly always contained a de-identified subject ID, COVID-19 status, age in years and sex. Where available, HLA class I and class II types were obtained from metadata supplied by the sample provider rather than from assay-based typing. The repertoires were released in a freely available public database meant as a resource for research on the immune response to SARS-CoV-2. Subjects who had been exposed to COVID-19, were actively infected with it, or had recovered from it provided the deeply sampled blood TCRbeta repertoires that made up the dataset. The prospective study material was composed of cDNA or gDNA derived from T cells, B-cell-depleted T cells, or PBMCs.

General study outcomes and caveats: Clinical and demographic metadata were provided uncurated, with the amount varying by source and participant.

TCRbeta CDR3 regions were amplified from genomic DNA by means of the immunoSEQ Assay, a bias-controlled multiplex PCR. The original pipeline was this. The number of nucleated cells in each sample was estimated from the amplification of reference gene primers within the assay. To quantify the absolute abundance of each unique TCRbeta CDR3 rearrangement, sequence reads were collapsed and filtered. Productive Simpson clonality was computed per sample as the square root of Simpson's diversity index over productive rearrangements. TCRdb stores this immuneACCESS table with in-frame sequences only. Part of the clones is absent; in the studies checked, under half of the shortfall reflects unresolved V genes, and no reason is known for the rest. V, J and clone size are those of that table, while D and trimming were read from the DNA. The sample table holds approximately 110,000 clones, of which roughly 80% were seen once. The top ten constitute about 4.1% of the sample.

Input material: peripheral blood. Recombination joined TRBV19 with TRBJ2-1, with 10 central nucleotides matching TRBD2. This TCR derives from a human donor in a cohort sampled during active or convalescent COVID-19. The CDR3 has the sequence CASSIRRLAGYNEQFF. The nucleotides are TGTGCCAGTAGTATAAGGAGACTAGCGGGTTACAATGAGCAGTTCTTC.